This is a list of T cell receptor beta chains from one sample in a study of blood T cell repertoires in COVID-19. This table comes from immunoSEQ multiplex PCR, and its TCRdb copy is limited to in-frame clones, with some not included. Seen here are roughly 150,000 clones, roughly 80% observed once, and the top ten hold about 1.5%. Source material: PBMCs or T cells enriched from blood (not recorded which). These receptors were taken from a woman aged 18 to 35 who had been exposed to COVID-19. Each CDR3 is given with its conserved first and last residue. A D gene is named only where the DNA matches it firmly. For some rows the clone size is stated as once, few or many, or as a class when expanded; others skip it.

.	TRBV28	TRBJ1-2	.	TGTGCCAGCAGTTCAAAACCGTTATTGGGCCTTGCCGGCTACACCTTC	CASSSKPLLGLAGYTF
.	TRBV9	TRBJ2-5	.	TGTGCCAGCAGCGTCGACATGGAGACCCAGTACTTC	CASSVDMETQYF
TRBD1	TRBV9	TRBJ2-7	.	TGTGCCAGCAGCCCTCGGGACAGGGGCTCCTACGAGCAGTACTTC	CASSPRDRGSYEQYF
TRBD1	TRBV4-3	TRBJ1-2	.	TGCGCCAGCAGTCTGAACCCGGGACAGGGAAGCTATGGCTACACCTTC	CASSLNPGQGSYGYTF
TRBD1	TRBV6-5	TRBJ2-5	few	TGTGCCAGCAGTACGGAGACAGGGGACGGAGAGACCCAGTACTTC	CASSTETGDGETQYF
.	TRBV4-1	TRBJ2-7	.	TGCGCCAGCAGCCAAGATATTCTAGCCTACGAGCAGTACTTC	CASSQDILAYEQYF
.	TRBV6-6	TRBJ2-2	.	TGTGCCAGCAGTTACGGTCAGGCCAGAAACACCGGGGAGCTGTTTTTT	CASSYGQARNTGELFF
TRBD1	TRBV6-2/TRBV6-3	TRBJ1-5	.	TGTGCCAGCAGTTACGACCGGACAGGGATTCAGCCCCAGCATTTT	CASSYDRTGIQPQHF
TRBD1	TRBV28	TRBJ1-1	.	TGTGCCAGCAGTCCCAGACAGGGGCGGAACACTGAAGCTTTCTTT	CASSPRQGRNTEAFF
.	TRBV6-1	TRBJ1-4	many	TGTGCCAGCAGTGAAGCAGGAGGGGCGGAAAAACTGTTTTTT	CASSEAGGAEKLFF
TRBD2	TRBV7-9	TRBJ2-1	once	TGTGCCAGCAGCTACCTAGCGGGACGATACAATGAGCAGTTCTTC	CASSYLAGRYNEQFF
.	TRBV6-4	TRBJ1-1	.	TGTGCCAGCGGGGAGGGACGGAACACTGAAGCTTTCTTT	CASGEGRNTEAFF
.	TRBV24-1	TRBJ1-2	.	TGTGCCACCAGTGACTACAGTGGAGGCTACACCTTC	CATSDYSGGYTF
TRBD1	TRBV7-3	TRBJ2-7	once	TGTGCCAGCAGCTTAGGGACAGGGGGCTTGTACGAGCAGTACTTC	CASSLGTGGLYEQYF
TRBD1	TRBV2	TRBJ1-6	.	TGTGCCAGCAGTGAAGGACAGGGTAATTCACCCCTCCACTTT	CASSEGQGNSPLHF
TRBD2	TRBV7-9	TRBJ2-7	once	TGTGCCAGCAGCTTAGGGCCGACTAGCGGTTACGAGCAGTACTTC	CASSLGPTSGYEQYF
TRBD1	TRBV4-1	TRBJ2-7	.	TGCGCCAGCAGCCTTACGGGACAGGGGATCTACGAGCAGTACTTC	CASSLTGQGIYEQYF
TRBD1	TRBV28	TRBJ2-7	.	TGTGCCAGCAGTTTCCCCCGGGCGACAGGGGGCTACGAGCAGTACTTC	CASSFPRATGGYEQYF
.	TRBV3-1/TRBV3-2	TRBJ1-2	.	TGTGCCAGCAGCCAAATGGCAGCGAAGTATGGCTACACCTTC	CASSQMAAKYGYTF
.	TRBV12-3/TRBV12-4	TRBJ2-7	.	TGTGCCAGCAGGTTGGGACTTTCCTACGAGCAGTACTTC	CASRLGLSYEQYF
.	TRBV6-5	TRBJ2-5	.	TGTGCCAGCACTAAACCCCAAGAGACCCAGTACTTC	CASTKPQETQYF
.	TRBV27	TRBJ2-6	.	TGTGCCAGCTTGGCAATTGGGGCCAACGTCCTGACTTTC	CASLAIGANVLTF
TRBD1	TRBV9	TRBJ2-2	.	TGTGCCAGCAGCGTAGTTCCAGGGGGCGGGGAGCTGTTTTTT	CASSVVPGGGELFF
TRBD2	TRBV2	TRBJ2-1	.	TGTGCCAGCATAGGTCTAGCGGGAGTTGAGCAGTTCTTC	CASIGLAGVEQFF
TRBD1	TRBV6-5	TRBJ1-5	few	TGTGCCAGCAGGGAGACAGGGGACCAGCCCCAGCATTTT	CASRETGDQPQHF
TRBD2	TRBV7-9	TRBJ2-7	.	TGTGCCAGCAGCTCAACGCAGGGGACTAGCGGGACTCTCTCCTACGAGCAGTACTTC	CASSSTQGTSGTLSYEQYF
.	TRBV30	TRBJ1-5	.	TGTGCCTGGACAATTGGGAGTTATAGCAATCAGCCCCAGCATTTT	CAWTIGSYSNQPQHF
.	TRBV19	TRBJ1-6	few	TGTGCCAGTACTTGGAGCTCCTATAATTCACCCCTCCACTTT	CASTWSSYNSPLHF
TRBD1	TRBV7-3	TRBJ1-1	.	TGTGCCAGCAGCCGTGTCGGGACAGCTATGAACACTGAAGCTTTCTTT	CASSRVGTAMNTEAFF
.	TRBV28	TRBJ1-2	.	TGTGCCAGCAGTTCGGCCAGGGGAAGCAGCTACACCTTC	CASSSARGSSYTF
TRBD1	TRBV15	TRBJ2-7	.	TGTGCCACCAGCAGCGGCCAGGGGACAGGGGCCTACGAGCAGTACTTC	CATSSGQGTGAYEQYF
TRBD2	TRBV18	TRBJ2-5	.	TGTGCCAGCTCACCATCTCCGACTAGCGGGACCATCCAAGAGACCCAGTACTTC	CASSPSPTSGTIQETQYF
TRBD2	TRBV10-1	TRBJ2-1	.	TGCGCCAGCAGTGAGTCTACAGGACTAGCGGGAGAAAAACGGGAAAGAAGCTCCTACAATGAGCAGTTCTTC	CASSESTGLAGEKRERSSYNEQFF
TRBD1	TRBV4-2	TRBJ1-1	once	TGTGCCAGCAGCCAAGGGTTGGGACAGGGGAACACTGAAGCTTTCTTT	CASSQGLGQGNTEAFF
.	TRBV18	TRBJ2-3	.	TGTGCCAGCTCACCAGGGGGGACCCTGACTCCACTCACAGATACGCAGTATTTT	CASSPGGTLTPLTDTQYF
.	TRBV9	TRBJ2-2	.	TGTGCCAGCAGCCCTTGGGCGCAACCTGCGAACACCGGGGAGCTGTTTTTT	CASSPWAQPANTGELFF
TRBD1	TRBV28	TRBJ1-2	.	TGTGCCAGCAGTCTCGGGACAGAGACCTTTAATGGCTACACCTTC	CASSLGTETFNGYTF
.	TRBV7-2	TRBJ2-5	.	TGTGCCAGCAGCTTAGGGCGGAACGCTTTGGAGACCCAGTACTTC	CASSLGRNALETQYF
.	TRBV7-2	TRBJ2-3	.	TGTGCCAGCAGCAGATCGGGAGATACGCAGTATTTT	CASSRSGDTQYF